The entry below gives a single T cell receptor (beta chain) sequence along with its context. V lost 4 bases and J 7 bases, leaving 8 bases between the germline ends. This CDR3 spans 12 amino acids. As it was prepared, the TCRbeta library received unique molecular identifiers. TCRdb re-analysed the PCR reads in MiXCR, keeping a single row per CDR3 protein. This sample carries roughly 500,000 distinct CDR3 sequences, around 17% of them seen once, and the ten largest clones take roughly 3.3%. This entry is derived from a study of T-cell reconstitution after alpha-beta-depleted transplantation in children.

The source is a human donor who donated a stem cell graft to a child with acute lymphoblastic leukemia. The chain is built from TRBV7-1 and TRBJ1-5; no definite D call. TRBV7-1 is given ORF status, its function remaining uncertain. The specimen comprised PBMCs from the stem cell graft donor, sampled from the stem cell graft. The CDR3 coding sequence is TGTGCCAGCAGCTACGAGGGACAGCCCCAGCATTTT. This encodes CASSYEGQPQHF.